Shown below are 4 T cell receptor beta chains from a single sample sequenced in a study of blood T cell repertoires in COVID-19. This table comes from immunoSEQ multiplex PCR, and its TCRdb copy is limited to in-frame clones, with some not included. The sample lists about 170,000 clones, around nine tenths seen once, with 2% to 3% in the top ten. The sequenced sample was peripheral blood. These receptors were obtained from a woman of 80 years or more with COVID-19, enrolled during active disease.

This chain joins TRBV9 and TRBJ2-1; 8 bases fit TRBD1. CDR1 and CDR2 from the germline V gene are SGDLS and YYNGEE. V dropped 4 bases and J dropped 6; count of bases not matched to a gene: 9. This CDR3 contains 15 residues. In DNA, the CDR3 is TGTGCCAGCAGCCCGGACGGGACAGGCCTCAATGAGCAGTTCTTC. The encoded protein is CASSPDGTGLNEQFF.

V and J are TRBV12-3 or TRBV12-4 and TRBJ2-5; D ambiguous. Trimming removed 3 bases at V and 2 bases at J, with 7 bases between. This CDR3 spans 13 amino acids. The CDR3 is CASSFERQETQYF. CDR3 DNA: TGTGCCAGCAGTTTCGAGAGACAAGAGACCCAGTACTTC.

This rearrangement joins TRBV7-3 to TRBJ2-1, with TRBD1 identical over 8 bases. CDR1 is SGHTA, CDR2 FQGTGA, per germline. This CDR3 comprises 18 residues. V gave up 5 bases and J gave up 4 bases; unmatched junction bases: 16. The CDR3 sequence is CASSLGGLGQGPYNEQFF. The CDR3 coding sequence is TGTGCCAGCAGCCTAGGAGGGCTAGGACAGGGCCCATACAATGAGCAGTTCTTC. The full variable domain, rest sourced from reference TRBV7-3 and TRBJ2-1, is GAGVSQTPSNKVTEKGKYVELRCDPISGHTALYWYRQSLGQGPEFLIYFQGTGAADDSGLPNDRFFAVRPEGSVSTLKIQRTERGDSAVYLCASSLGGLGQGPYNEQFFGPGTRLTVL.

This clone was seen once. The rearrangement uses TRBV4-2 and TRBJ2-2; weak D call: TRBD1 (6 bases). Germline V gives CDR1 LGHNA, CDR2 YNFKEQ. V gave up 0 bases and J gave up 5 bases, with 7 bases separating them. This CDR3 comprises 14 residues. Here the CDR3 reads CASSQERGTGELFF. The CDR3 DNA sequence: TGTGCCAGCAGCCAAGAAAGGGGGACCGGGGAGCTGTTTTTT.